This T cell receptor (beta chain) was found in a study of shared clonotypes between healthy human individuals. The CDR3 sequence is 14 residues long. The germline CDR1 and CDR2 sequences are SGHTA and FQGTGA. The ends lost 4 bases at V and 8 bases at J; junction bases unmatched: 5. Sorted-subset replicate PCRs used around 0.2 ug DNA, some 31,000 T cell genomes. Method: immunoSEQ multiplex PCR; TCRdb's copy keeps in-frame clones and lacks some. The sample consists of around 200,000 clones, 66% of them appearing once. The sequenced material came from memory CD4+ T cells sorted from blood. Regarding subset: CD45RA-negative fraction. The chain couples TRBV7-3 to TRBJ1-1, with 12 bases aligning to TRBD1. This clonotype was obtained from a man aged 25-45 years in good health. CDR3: CASSYGTGGHEAFF. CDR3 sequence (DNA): TGTGCCAGCAGCTACGGGACAGGGGGCCACGAAGCTTTCTTT.